This T cell receptor (beta chain) was recovered during a study of tumor-infiltrating lymphocytes in primary liver carcinoma. The input was approximately 500 ng total RNA; TCR beta cDNA was made from it with a constant-region primer. Modified slightly, ARM-PCR produced TCR beta libraries over three nested multiplex PCR rounds. Two initial PCR rounds of around 10 cycles each paired TRBV1-TRBV30 forward primers with a C-beta reverse primer. Each CDR3 protein is one row after TCRdb ran MiXCR on the multiplex PCR reads. The sample lists some 190,000 distinct CDR3 sequences, 60% occurring once. V was clipped by 8 bases and J by 4 bases, with 14 bases between them. The CDR3 covers 13 residues. Blood RNA came from unsorted whole blood; germline DNA was also extracted.

The receptor was derived from a man aged 40-55 years with primary liver carcinoma and hepatitis B virus infection. The J gene is TRBJ2-5, the V gene TRBV12-3 or TRBV12-4; D perhaps matches TRBD1 (6 bases). The sample comprised peripheral blood. The chain's CDR3 is CASRLWGRETQYF. The CDR3 DNA reads TGTGCCAGCCGCCTGTGGGGGCGAGAGACCCAGTACTTC.